Detailed here is one T cell receptor beta chain. Antigen specificity is unknown. The CDR3 regions of TCR beta were amplified from RNA transcripts. The HTBI primer set drove a first-round RT-PCR of the TCR CDR3. TCRdb processed the multiplex PCR reads anew with MiXCR; each CDR3 protein has one entry. The table includes about 210,000 distinct CDR3 sequences, roughly 18% detected once. This record belongs to a study of T cells in Graves' hyperthyroidism and ophthalmopathy. For Graves' hyperthyroidism to be stable, ophthalmopathy could not progress within 18 months. Each patient was aged 18 to 65 and had newly diagnosed hyperthyroidism of under 2 months' duration. Germline V lookup: CDR1 MGHRA, CDR2 YSYEKL. CDR3 length: 15 residues. Trimming cost V 5 bases and J 8 bases, with 19 bases left between them. General study findings and limits: Most thyroid clonotypes expanded above 0.001 were also detected in blood.

V usage is TRBV4-1 and J usage is TRBJ2-1; D perhaps matches TRBD2 (7 bases). The sequenced material came from blood. This TCR derives from a man between 50 and 59 years old with Graves' hyperthyroidism. CDR3 residues: CASSFGGLQGDEQFF. CDR3 sequence (DNA): TGCGCCAGCAGCTTCGGGGGACTACAGGGTGATGAGCAGTTCTTC.